These 19 T cell receptor beta chains share one sample of origin, sequenced in a study of cytomegalovirus exposure and HLA in healthy donors. This PCR relied on a set of 60 Vbeta primers and 13 Jbeta primers. This table comes from immunoSEQ multiplex PCR, and its TCRdb copy is limited to in-frame clones, with some not included. The sample lists 65,000 to 100,000 clones, roughly 80% seen once, with about 3% in the top ten. The sample taken for sequencing was PBMCs. These TCRs come from a man between 35 and 55 years old in good health and CMV-seronegative.

The chain carries TRBV2 and TRBJ2-3, with TRBD1 identical over 9 bases. This CDR3 has 14 residues. Germline trimming cut 6 bases from V and 5 bases from J; bases unmatched to any gene: 6. The germline CDR1 and CDR2 sequences are SNHLY and FYNNEI. The CDR3 loop is CASRAGQGEDTQYF. For the CDR3, the DNA is TGTGCCAGCAGGGCGGGACAGGGAGAAGATACGCAGTATTTT. Full variable domain (missing parts from reference TRBV2 and TRBJ2-3): EPEVTQTPSHQVTQMGQEVILRCVPISNHLYFYWYRQILGQKVEFLVSFYNNEISEKSEIFDDQFSVERPDGSNFTLKIRSTKLEDSAMYFCASRAGQGEDTQYFGPGTRLTVL.

J is TRBJ2-7 and V is TRBV9; 11 nucleotides match TRBD2. J lost 3 bases, V lost 3 bases, and 2 bases had no gene match. From germline, CDR1 is SGDLS and CDR2 YYNGEE. This CDR3 region has 14 residues. DNA for the CDR3: TGTGCCAGCAGCGGTCTAGCGGGGGGCTACGAGCAGTACTTC. This translates into CASSGLAGGYEQYF. The complete variable domain, with remaining parts taken from reference TRBV9 and TRBJ2-7, reads DSGVTQTPKHLITATGQRVTLRCSPRSGDLSVYWYQQSLDQGLQFLIQYYNGEERAKGNILERFSAQQFPDLHSELNLSSLELGDSALYFCASSGLAGGYEQYFGPGTRLTVT.

This chain uses TRBV30 with TRBJ1-1; TRBD1 aligns across 8 bases. The CDR3 is 11 amino acids. J was trimmed by 10 bases and V by 1 base; bases with no gene match: 2. The germline gives CDR1 GTSNPN, CDR2 SVGIG (reference sequence). CDR3 protein: CAWSGQGPAFF. The CDR3, as DNA: TGTGCCTGGAGTGGACAGGGGCCAGCTTTCTTT.

A remark on this clone: The junction and the germline gene differ at one end; a read error may be behind it. The J gene is TRBJ1-2, the V gene TRBV6-5; TRBD1 agrees at 8 bases. Germline V gives CDR1 MNHEY, CDR2 SVGAGI. This CDR3 comprises 14 residues. CDR3 region: CASTDGQGRGGYPF. Here the CDR3 DNA reads TGTGCCAGCACCGATGGACAGGGTAGGGGTGGCTACCCCTTC.

The rearrangement uses TRBV6-4 and TRBJ2-3; TRBD2 agrees at 7 bases. V lost 0 bases, J lost 2 bases, and 5 bases stayed unmatched. The CDR3 covers 16 residues. Germline V gene lookup returns CDR1 MRHNA and CDR2 SNTAGT. The CDR3 loop is CASSDSSGDPTDTQYF. CDR3 bases: TGTGCCAGCAGTGACTCGAGCGGGGACCCCACAGATACGCAGTATTTT.

This sequence joins TRBV20-1 and TRBJ1-2; D gene ambiguous. The V end lost 3 bases, the J end lost 7 bases, and 9 bases lay between the germline ends. Germline V gives CDR1 DFQATT, CDR2 SNEGSKA (reference sequence). The CDR3 loop spans 11 amino acids. The CDR3 is CSARTRAGYTF. In nucleotides, the CDR3 is TGCAGTGCTAGGACACGTGCTGGCTACACCTTC.

This chain uses TRBV7-8 with TRBJ1-2, with D hard to call. CDR1 and CDR2 from the germline V gene are SGHVS and FQNEAQ. V lost 1 base and J lost 4, with 10 bases in between. This CDR3 has 14 amino acids. The CDR3 DNA reads as TGTGCCAGCAGCTTAGTGGCCGGAGTCTATGGCTACACCTTC. Encoded protein: CASSLVAGVYGYTF.

CDR3 coding DNA: TGTGCCAGCAGCGTGCTGGGGGACTACCAAGAGACCCAGTACTTC. Amino acids: CASSVLGDYQETQYF. This chain links TRBV2 with TRBJ2-5, with D perhaps TRBD2 (6 bases). Germline V lookup: CDR1 SNHLY, CDR2 FYNNEI. V was clipped by 6 bases and J by 0 bases, with 14 bases between them. The CDR3 length is 15 residues.

The V gene is TRBV7-9, the J gene TRBJ2-2; the match to TRBD1 covers 8 bases. V was pared by 5 bases and J by 6 bases, with 11 bases of the junction left unmatched. This CDR3 is built from 16 residues. Germline V CDR1 and CDR2: SEHNR, FQNEAQ (reference sequence). CDR3 coding DNA: TGTGCCAGCAGCCTAACACAGGGGGTCATCTCCGGGGAGCTGTTTTTT. Its translation is CASSLTQGVISGELFF.

This clone came up a few times. The junction does not match germline at one end; this may be a read error. V gene TRBV7-6 combines with J gene TRBJ2-2; 8 bases align to TRBD2. Germline CDR1 and CDR2: SGHVS and FNYEAQ. The CDR3 is 18 amino acids. Written as DNA, the CDR3 is TGTGCCAGCACCTTATCCCCCCTAAGCGGGGGGAACACCGGGGAGCTGTTTTTT. Protein product: CASTLSPLSGGNTGELFF.

This clone was observed a few times. This rearrangement joins TRBV6-4 to TRBJ1-6; 8 positions agree with TRBD1. The CDR3 is made up of 14 amino acids. Germline CDR1 and CDR2: MRHNA and SNTAGT. Losses at the gene ends were 4 bases for V and 5 bases for J; bases not matched to a gene: 1. Written as DNA, the CDR3 is TGTGCCAGCAGTGCGGACAGGGATAATTCACCCCTCCACTTT. This gives the protein CASSADRDNSPLHF.

This clone was seen a few times. The chain is built from TRBV15 and TRBJ2-1, with 7 bases lining up with TRBD1. The length of the CDR3 is 15 residues. The germline V gene encodes CDR1 LNHNV and CDR2 YYDKDF (reference sequence). Trimming cost V 0 bases and J 4 bases; bases outside gene matches: 3. As DNA, the CDR3 is TGTGCCACCAGCAGAGATAGACAGGGTTACAATGAGCAGTTCTTC. Translated: CATSRDRQGYNEQFF. The full variable domain, completed using reference TRBV15 and TRBJ2-1, is DAMVIQNPRYQVTQFGKPVTLSCSQTLNHNVMYWYQQKSSQAPKLLFHYYDKDFNNEADTPDNFQSRRPNTSFCFLDIRSPGLGDTAMYLCATSRDRQGYNEQFFGPGTRLTVL.

This clone appeared a few times. The rearrangement uses TRBV5-1 and TRBJ1-5; the match to TRBD1 covers 7 bases. The J segment lost 6 bases and the V segment lost 0 bases, leaving 9 bases of the junction unmatched. Germline V gene data show CDR1 as SGHRS and CDR2 as YFSETQ. This CDR3 is built from 16 residues. In nucleotides, the CDR3 is TGCGCCAGCAGCTTGGGTCAGGGGGATTTGGGTCAGCCCCAGCATTTT. It is translated as CASSLGQGDLGQPQHF.

The chain couples TRBV7-2 to TRBJ1-4; 8 bases align to TRBD1. Unmatched junction bases numbered 5, after V lost 5 bases and J lost 6 bases. Germline V gives CDR1 SGHTA, CDR2 FQGNSA. CDR3 length: 14 amino acids. DNA for the CDR3: TGTGCCAGCAGCCCGACAGGGGCAGATGAAAAACTGTTTTTT. It codes for CASSPTGADEKLFF.

J is TRBJ2-7 and V is TRBV30; perhaps TRBD1 as D (8 bases). V shed 4 bases and J shed 5 bases, with 15 bases lying between them. CDR1 and CDR2 (germline): GTSNPN, SVGIG (reference sequence). The CDR3 has 13 amino acids. CDR3 in amino acids: CAWTRQGRDEQYF. The DNA for the CDR3 is TGTGCCTGGACCAGACAGGGGAGGGACGAGCAGTACTTC.

This rearrangement joins TRBV4-1 to TRBJ2-2, with 8 bases fitting TRBD1. The length of the CDR3 is 17 residues. The J segment lost 4 bases and the V segment lost 5 bases, leaving 12 bases of the junction unmatched. From germline, CDR1 is MGHRA and CDR2 YSYEKL. CDR3 in DNA: TGCGCCAGCAGCAATACCTACAGGGGGTTGGGCACCGGGGAGCTGTTTTTT. It is translated as CASSNTYRGLGTGELFF.

The J gene is TRBJ2-5, the V gene TRBV6-6; D is perhaps TRBD1 (5 bases). V shed 2 bases and J shed 5 bases, with 12 bases lying between them. Looked up from germline, CDR1 is MNHNY and CDR2 is SVGAGI (reference sequence). There are 14 residues in the CDR3. CDR3 sequence (DNA): TGTGCCAGCAGTTACCAGGGCAGGGCCGAGACCCAGTACTTC. As protein: CASSYQGRAETQYF.

Concerning this clone: Germline is not matched at one junction end, which may reflect a read error. At the DNA level, this CDR3 is encoded by other sequences in the same sample as well. This chain uses TRBV7-9 with TRBJ2-1; D is undetermined. Germline CDR1 and CDR2: SEHNR and FQNEAQ (reference sequence). The length of the CDR3 is 14 residues. CDR3 sequence: CASSLAREVNEQFF. The CDR3 bases are TGCGCCAGCAGTTTAGCTCGCGAAGTCAATGAGCAGTTCTTC.

This clone has a handful of counts. This chain uses TRBV11-3 with TRBJ2-2; D may be TRBD1 (5 bases). The CDR3 runs to 17 residues. Looked up from germline, CDR1 is SGHNT and CDR2 is YENEEA. Trimming cost V 2 bases and J 0 bases, with 13 bases left between them. The CDR3 loop reads CASSLQGRIANTGELFF. As DNA, the CDR3 is TGTGCCAGCAGCTTACAGGGCCGTATCGCGAACACCGGGGAGCTGTTTTTT.